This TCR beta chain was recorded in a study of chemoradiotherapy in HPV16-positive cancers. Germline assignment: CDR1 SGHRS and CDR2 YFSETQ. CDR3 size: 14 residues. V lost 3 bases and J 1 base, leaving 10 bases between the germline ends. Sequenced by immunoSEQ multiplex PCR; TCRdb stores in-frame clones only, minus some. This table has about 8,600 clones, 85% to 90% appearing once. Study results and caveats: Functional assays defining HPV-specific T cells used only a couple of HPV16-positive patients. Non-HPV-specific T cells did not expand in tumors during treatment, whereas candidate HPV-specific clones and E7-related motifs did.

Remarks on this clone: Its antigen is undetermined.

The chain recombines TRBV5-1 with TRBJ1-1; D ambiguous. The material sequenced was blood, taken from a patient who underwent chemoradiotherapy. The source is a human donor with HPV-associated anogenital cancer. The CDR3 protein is CASSSNLENTEAFF. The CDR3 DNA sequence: TGCGCCAGCAGCTCAAACCTAGAGAACACTGAAGCTTTCTTT.